This is a list of T cell receptor beta chains from one sample in a study of brain T cells in children with intractable seizures. The data were produced by immunoSEQ multiplex PCR, yet TCRdb's version contains in-frame clones alone and is incomplete. The sample carries approximately 110,000 clones, approximately 94% recorded once. This specimen consisted of peripheral blood, obtained at surgery. These receptors were obtained from a boy less than two years old with hemimegalencephaly and intractable seizures. Both conserved end residues are part of each CDR3. The D gene is left open where the match is weak. Only part of the rows carry a size: once, few, many, or a class if the clone is expanded.

>.|TRBV4-2|.|TRBJ2-1
TGTGCCAGCAGCCAGGGAGAGGGGCCACACAATGAGCAGTTCTTC
CASSQGEGPHNEQFF
>.|TRBV3-1/TRBV3-2|.|TRBJ2-6
TGTGCCAGCAGCCAGGGGGCCGTCTCTGGGGCCAACGTCCTGACTTTC
CASSQGAVSGANVLTF
>TRBD2|TRBV19|once|TRBJ2-1
TGTGCCAGTACCACCTGGGCGGGAGGGGTGGATGAGCAGTTCTTC
CASTTWAGGVDEQFF
>.|TRBV6-4|.|TRBJ2-1
TGTGCCAGCAGCCAAAGAACAGGGTTGGATGAGCAGTTCTTC
CASSQRTGLDEQFF
>.|TRBV6-4|few|TRBJ2-1
TGTGCCAGCAGTGACTCAGCGGGCTCCTACAATGAGCAGTTCTTC
CASSDSAGSYNEQFF
>TRBD1|TRBV27|.|TRBJ2-7
TGTGCCAGCAGTTCTTCCGGGACAGGGGGGTACTACGAGCAGTACTTC
CASSSSGTGGYYEQYF
>.|TRBV4-2|.|TRBJ1-2
TGTGCCAGCAGCCAAGACTATGGCTACACCTTC
CASSQDYGYTF
>TRBD1|TRBV5-1|.|TRBJ2-7
TGCGCCAGCAGCGGCCATTCAGGGGGTGCGAACGAGCAGTACTTC
CASSGHSGGANEQYF
>TRBD2|TRBV27|.|TRBJ2-3
TGTGCCAGCAGTTGGGGACTAGCGGGAGCAGATACGCAGTATTTT
CASSWGLAGADTQYF
>.|TRBV20-1|.|TRBJ2-5
TGCAGTGTGGACAGCCAAGAGACCCAGTACTTC
CSVDSQETQYF
>.|TRBV5-1|.|TRBJ2-3
TGCGCCAGCAGCTTGTTGGGGGCGGTGGATACGCAGTATTTT
CASSLLGAVDTQYF
>.|TRBV19|.|TRBJ2-1
TGTGCCAGTAGTATCGGCGTGAGCTCCTACAATGAGCAGTTCTTC
CASSIGVSSYNEQFF
>.|TRBV16|.|TRBJ1-1
TGTGCCAGCAGCCTCGGCATGAACACTGAAGCTTTCTTT
CASSLGMNTEAFF
>.|TRBV5-6|.|TRBJ2-7
TGTGCCAGCAGCTCTCCCCTCACGTACGAGCAGTACTTC
CASSSPLTYEQYF
>.|TRBV11-2|.|TRBJ2-7
TGTGCCAGCAGCTTAGGAAGCTCCTACGAGCAGTACTTC
CASSLGSSYEQYF
>TRBD1|TRBV27|.|TRBJ2-1
TGTGCCAGCGGGACAGGGGGCAATGAGCAGTTCTTC
CASGTGGNEQFF
>.|TRBV4-1|.|TRBJ1-2
TGCGCCAGCAGCCAAGACAGGGCAAACTATGGCTACACCTTC
CASSQDRANYGYTF
>.|TRBV3-1/TRBV3-2|.|TRBJ1-3
TGTGCCAGCAGCCAAGTTCCCCCGGGGGCCAGCTCTGGAAACACCATATATTTT
CASSQVPPGASSGNTIYF
>.|TRBV7-8|.|TRBJ2-2
TGTGCCAGCAGCTTAGTTTGGGACATGTACACCGGGGAGCTGTTTTTT
CASSLVWDMYTGELFF
>.|TRBV6-5|once|TRBJ2-1
TGTGCCAGCAGTTACGAATCCCTACCCTACAATGAGCAGTTCTTC
CASSYESLPYNEQFF
>.|TRBV27|.|TRBJ1-2
TGTGCCAGCAGTTTAGGGGGGGCCCACTATGGCTACACCTTC
CASSLGGAHYGYTF
>.|TRBV27|.|TRBJ1-6
TGTGCCAGCAGTGATGCGGGGATTAGAAATTCACCCCTCCACTTT
CASSDAGIRNSPLHF
>.|TRBV6-6|.|TRBJ2-1
TGTGCCAGCAGTTTCCGGGACTTTGGGGACAATGAGCAGTTCTTC
CASSFRDFGDNEQFF
>.|TRBV12-5|.|TRBJ1-1
TGTGCTAGTGGTTTGACCCAGAACACTGAAGCTTTCTTT
CASGLTQNTEAFF
>.|TRBV7-9|.|TRBJ1-3
TGTGCCAGCAGCTTAGCAGATCCGTTAGGGTCAGCCTCTGGAAACACCATATATTTT
CASSLADPLGSASGNTIYF
>.|TRBV7-2|.|TRBJ1-1
TGTGCCAGCAGCGCTTGGTCCTCCCCCTCGGGTGAAGCTTTCTTT
CASSAWSSPSGEAFF
>.|TRBV28|.|TRBJ2-2
TGTGCCAGCAGGGTGGGGCCCGGGGAGCTGTTTTTT
CASRVGPGELFF
>.|TRBV7-9|.|TRBJ1-2
TGTGCCAGCAGCTTGGAACAGAGAAACTATGGCTACACCTTC
CASSLEQRNYGYTF
>.|TRBV6-5|.|TRBJ2-3
TGTGCCAGCAGTTACCGGGACGGAATTAGCACAGATACGCAGTATTTT
CASSYRDGISTDTQYF
>.|TRBV30|.|TRBJ1-2
TGTGCCAGCACCGGACACCTAGGCTATGGCTACACCTTC
CASTGHLGYGYTF
>.|TRBV18|.|TRBJ1-2
TGTGCCAGCTCACCGTACAGGGAAAACTGGTATGGCTACACCTTC
CASSPYRENWYGYTF
>TRBD1|TRBV7-8|few|TRBJ1-4
TGTGCCAGCAGCCGAATGACAGGGAATGAAAAACTGTTTTTT
CASSRMTGNEKLFF
>TRBD2|TRBV5-1|.|TRBJ2-2
TGCGCCAGCAGCCAAAGGGCTAGCGGGAGCGGCACCGGGGAGCTGTTTTTT
CASSQRASGSGTGELFF
>.|TRBV29-1|once|TRBJ2-7
TGCAGCGCCCTCTGGGGTCCCTACGAGCAGTACTTC
CSALWGPYEQYF
>.|TRBV5-1|.|TRBJ1-2
TGCGCCAGCAGTTCGGACAGATCCCATGGCTACACCTTC
CASSSDRSHGYTF
>TRBD2|TRBV5-1|.|TRBJ2-1
TGCGCCAGCAGCTTGTCCCTCAGCGGGAGCTCCTACAATGAGCAGTTCTTC
CASSLSLSGSSYNEQFF
>.|TRBV5-5|.|TRBJ2-1
TGTGCCAGCAGCTTCACTAGCTCCAATGAGCAGTTCTTC
CASSFTSSNEQFF
>TRBD2|TRBV28|.|TRBJ2-7
TGTGCCAGCAGTAGGGGAGGGCCCAACGAGCAGTACTTC
CASSRGGPNEQYF
>.|TRBV4-1|.|TRBJ1-6
TGCGCCAGCAGCCTTGCGGGACTCTTTAATTCACCCCTCCACTTT
CASSLAGLFNSPLHF
>.|TRBV3-1/TRBV3-2|.|TRBJ2-7
TGTGCCAGCAGCCAAGGGGCATACGAGCAGTACTTC
CASSQGAYEQYF
>.|TRBV10-2|.|TRBJ2-7
TGCGCCAGCAGCCTAACCTACGAGCAGTACTTC
CASSLTYEQYF
>.|TRBV13|once|TRBJ2-1
TGTGCCAGCAGCCCCTCTACGGGTGAGCAGTTCTTC
CASSPSTGEQFF
>.|TRBV19|few|TRBJ1-6
TGTGCCAGTAGTATAGGGGAAGCCCTCCACTTT
CASSIGEALHF
>.|TRBV28|.|TRBJ1-2
TGTGCCAGTACGGGCTACACTAACTATGGCTACACCTTC
CASTGYTNYGYTF